This section outlines one T cell receptor beta chain sequence together with its context. Its matching antigen is unknown. The lymph nodes were axillary draining lymph nodes from breast cancer patients. CDR1 is MGHDK, CDR2 SYGVNS, per germline. The CDR3 covers 15 residues. The source of the sample is a study of breast tumors, draining lymph nodes, adjacent tissues. General study results and limits: Tumor TCR diversity was below lymph nodes but above nontumor tissue.

TCRdb passed the multiplex PCR reads through MiXCR, listing each CDR3 protein once. Of about 200,000 distinct CDR3 sequences in the sample, approximately 31% were seen once. The gene calls are TRBV25-1 and TRBJ1-1; D may be TRBD1 (5 bases). Material for sequencing was axillary lymph node tissue. This TCR was recovered from a female donor with breast cancer. Some clones in this sample may be carry-over from other donors' samples. CDR3 sequence (DNA): TGTGCTAGAGCCACGCAAGGGGCGAAGAACACTGAAGCTTTCTTT. As protein: CARATQGAKNTEAFF.